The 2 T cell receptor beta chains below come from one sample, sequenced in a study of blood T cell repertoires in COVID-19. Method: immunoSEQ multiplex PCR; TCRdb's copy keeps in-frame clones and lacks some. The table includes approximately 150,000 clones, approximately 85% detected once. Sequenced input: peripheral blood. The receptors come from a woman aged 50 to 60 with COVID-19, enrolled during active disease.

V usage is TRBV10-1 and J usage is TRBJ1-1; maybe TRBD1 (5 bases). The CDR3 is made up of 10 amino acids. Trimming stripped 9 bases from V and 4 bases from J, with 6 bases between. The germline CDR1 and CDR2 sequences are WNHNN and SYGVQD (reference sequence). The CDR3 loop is CARGGTEAFF. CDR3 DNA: TGCGCCAGGGGGGGCACTGAAGCTTTCTTT.

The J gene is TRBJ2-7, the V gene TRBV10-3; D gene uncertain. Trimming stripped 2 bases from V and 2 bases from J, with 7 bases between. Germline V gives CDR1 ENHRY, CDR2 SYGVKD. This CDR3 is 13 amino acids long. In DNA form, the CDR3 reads TGTGCCATCAGTGAGGGGCACCCCTACGAGCAGTACTTC. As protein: CAISEGHPYEQYF.